In this sample, the clone carrying this T cell receptor beta chain turned up a few times. Authors' methods: The assay estimated nucleated cells by amplifying reference gene primers. Using immunoSEQ multiplex PCR, the repertoire was profiled, and TCRdb retains in-frame clones only, with some absent. V, J and clone size derive from that table, while D and trimming were established from the DNA sequence. The table records about 200,000 clones, 60% to 85% of them present only once. The data belong to a study of blood T cell repertoires in COVID-19. As for the study in general: Sites in the United States, Italy and Spain provided acute and convalescent COVID-19 samples. PBMCs, B-cell-depleted T cells, or T cells provided the cDNA or gDNA that made up the material.

The V end was cut by 1 base, the J end by 7 bases, with 13 bases between. The CDR3 runs 14 residues. Germline assignment: CDR1 LGHDT and CDR2 YNNKEL (reference sequence). The chain joins TRBV3-1 (or the pseudogene TRBV3-2) to TRBJ1-2, with D hard to call. The sequencing input was peripheral blood. This receptor was identified in a woman in her sixties or seventies with acute or convalescent COVID-19. In DNA, the CDR3 is TGTGCCAGCAGCCAAGTTCGGGGTTCGGGTGGCTACACCTTC. Its translation is CASSQVRGSGGYTF.